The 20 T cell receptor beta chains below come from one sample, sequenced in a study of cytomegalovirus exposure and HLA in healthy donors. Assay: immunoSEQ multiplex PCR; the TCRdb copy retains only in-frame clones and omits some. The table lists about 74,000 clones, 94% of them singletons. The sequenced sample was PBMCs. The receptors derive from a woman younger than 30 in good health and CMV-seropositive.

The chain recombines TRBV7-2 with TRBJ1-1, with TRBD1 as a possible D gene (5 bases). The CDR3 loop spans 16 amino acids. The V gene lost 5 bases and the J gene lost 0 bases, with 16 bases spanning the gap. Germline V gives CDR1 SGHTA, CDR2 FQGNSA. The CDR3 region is CASSPRKGLMNTEAFF. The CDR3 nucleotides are TGTGCCAGCAGCCCACGTAAGGGGCTCATGAACACTGAAGCTTTCTTT.

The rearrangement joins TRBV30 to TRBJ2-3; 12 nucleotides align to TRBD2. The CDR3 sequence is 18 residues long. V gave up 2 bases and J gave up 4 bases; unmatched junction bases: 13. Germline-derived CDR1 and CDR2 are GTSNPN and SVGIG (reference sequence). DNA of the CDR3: TGTGCCTGGAGTCCCACTTCTAGCGGGAGGGCCCGGGCAGATACGCAGTATTTT. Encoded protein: CAWSPTSSGRARADTQYF.

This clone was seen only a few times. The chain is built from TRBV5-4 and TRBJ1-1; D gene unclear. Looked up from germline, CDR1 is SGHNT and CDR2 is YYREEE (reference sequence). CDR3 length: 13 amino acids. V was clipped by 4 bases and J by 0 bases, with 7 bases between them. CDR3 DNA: TGTGCCAGCAGCCCCGAGCTGAACACTGAAGCTTTCTTT. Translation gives CASSPELNTEAFF.

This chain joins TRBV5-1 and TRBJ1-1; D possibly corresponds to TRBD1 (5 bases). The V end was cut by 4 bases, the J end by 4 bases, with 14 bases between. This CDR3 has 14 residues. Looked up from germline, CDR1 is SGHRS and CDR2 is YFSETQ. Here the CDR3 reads CASSVDPGGTEAFF. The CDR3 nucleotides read TGCGCCAGCAGCGTAGACCCGGGGGGCACTGAAGCTTTCTTT.

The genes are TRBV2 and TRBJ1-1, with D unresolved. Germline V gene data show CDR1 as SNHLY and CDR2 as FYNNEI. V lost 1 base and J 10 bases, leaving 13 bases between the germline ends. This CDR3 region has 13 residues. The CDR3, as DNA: TGTGCCAGCAGTGAAGGTGCCCTCGGGTTAGCTTTCTTT. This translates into CASSEGALGLAFF.

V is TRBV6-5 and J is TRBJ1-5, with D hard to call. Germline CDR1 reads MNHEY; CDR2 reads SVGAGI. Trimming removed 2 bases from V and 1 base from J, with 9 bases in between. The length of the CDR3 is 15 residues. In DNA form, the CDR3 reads TGTGCCAGCAGTTACACGAGGGAGAGCAATCAGCCCCAGCATTTT. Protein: CASSYTRESNQPQHF.

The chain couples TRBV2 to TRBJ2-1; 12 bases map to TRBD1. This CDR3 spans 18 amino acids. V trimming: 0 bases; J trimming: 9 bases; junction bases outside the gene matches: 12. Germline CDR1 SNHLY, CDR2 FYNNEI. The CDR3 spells CASSEAAPWDRGRSEQFF. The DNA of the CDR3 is TGTGCCAGCAGTGAAGCGGCACCCTGGGACAGGGGGCGAAGTGAGCAGTTCTTC. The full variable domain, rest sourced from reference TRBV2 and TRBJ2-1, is EPEVTQTPSHQVTQMGQEVILRCVPISNHLYFYWYRQILGQKVEFLVSFYNNEISEKSEIFDDQFSVERPDGSNFTLKIRSTKLEDSAMYFCASSEAAPWDRGRSEQFFGPGTRLTVL.

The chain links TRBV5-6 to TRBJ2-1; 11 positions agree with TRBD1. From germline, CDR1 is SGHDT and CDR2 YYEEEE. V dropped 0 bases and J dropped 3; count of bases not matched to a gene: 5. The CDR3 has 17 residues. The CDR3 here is CASSLASGTGGYNEQFF. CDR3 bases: TGTGCCAGCAGCTTGGCCTCCGGGACAGGGGGCTACAATGAGCAGTTCTTC.

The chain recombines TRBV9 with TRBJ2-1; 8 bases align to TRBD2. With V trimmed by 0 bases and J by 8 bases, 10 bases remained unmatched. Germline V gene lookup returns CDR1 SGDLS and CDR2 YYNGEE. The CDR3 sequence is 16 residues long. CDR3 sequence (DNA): TGTGCCAGCAGCGTAGGAAGTAGCGGGATAGGTGATGAGCAGTTCTTC. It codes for CASSVGSSGIGDEQFF.

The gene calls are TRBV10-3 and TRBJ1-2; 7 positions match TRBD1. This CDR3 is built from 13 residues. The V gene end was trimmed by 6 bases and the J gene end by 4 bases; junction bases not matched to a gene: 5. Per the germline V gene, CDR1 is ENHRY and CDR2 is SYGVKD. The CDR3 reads CAIRTGDRYGYTF. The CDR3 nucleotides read TGTGCCATCAGAACAGGGGACCGCTATGGCTACACCTTC.

CDR3 nucleotides: TGCAGTGTTAACGGGTACAATGAGCAGTTCTTC. Residues: CSVNGYNEQFF. The J gene is TRBJ2-1, the V gene TRBV20-1; D is uncertain. Per the germline V gene, CDR1 is DFQATT and CDR2 is SNEGSKA (reference sequence). The CDR3 contains 11 residues. Between the trimmed V and J ends, which lost 7 bases and 4 bases, there was a span of 8 bases.

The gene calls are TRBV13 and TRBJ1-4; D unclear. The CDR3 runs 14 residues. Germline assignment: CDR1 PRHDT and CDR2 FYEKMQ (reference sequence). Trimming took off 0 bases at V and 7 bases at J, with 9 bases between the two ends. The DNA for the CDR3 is TGTGCCAGCAGCTTAGGCCCAGAGGGTGAAAAACTGTTTTTT. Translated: CASSLGPEGEKLFF.

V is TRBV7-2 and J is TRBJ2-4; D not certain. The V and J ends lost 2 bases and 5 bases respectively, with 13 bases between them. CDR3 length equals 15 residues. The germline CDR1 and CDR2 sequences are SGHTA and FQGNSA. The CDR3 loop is CASSLPSSRQNIQYF. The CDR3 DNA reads TGTGCCAGCAGCTTACCCTCTTCTAGGCAAAACATTCAGTACTTC. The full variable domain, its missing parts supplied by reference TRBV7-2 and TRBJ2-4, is GAGVSQSPSNKVTEKGKDVELRCDPISGHTALYWYRQSLGQGLEFLIYFQGNSAPDKSGLPSDRFSAERTGGSVSTLTIQRTQQEDSAVYLCASSLPSSRQNIQYFGAGTRLSVL.

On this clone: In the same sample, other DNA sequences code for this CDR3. DNA for the CDR3: TGTGCCAGTAGTGGACTAGCGGCGTACAATGAGCAGTTCTTC. This translates into CASSGLAAYNEQFF. V and J are TRBV19 and TRBJ2-1; 10 bases agree with TRBD2. Germline loops: CDR1 LNHDA, CDR2 SQIVND (reference sequence). The CDR3 loop spans 14 amino acids. Germline trimming cut 5 bases from V and 4 bases from J; bases unmatched to any gene: 2.

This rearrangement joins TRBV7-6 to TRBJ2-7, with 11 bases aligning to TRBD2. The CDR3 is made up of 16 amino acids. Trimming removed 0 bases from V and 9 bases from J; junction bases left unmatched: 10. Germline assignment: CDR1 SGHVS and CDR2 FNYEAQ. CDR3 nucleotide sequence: TGTGCCAGCAGCTTAGCTAGCGGGGGGGTCGTGGGTTTGCAGTACTTC. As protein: CASSLASGGVVGLQYF.

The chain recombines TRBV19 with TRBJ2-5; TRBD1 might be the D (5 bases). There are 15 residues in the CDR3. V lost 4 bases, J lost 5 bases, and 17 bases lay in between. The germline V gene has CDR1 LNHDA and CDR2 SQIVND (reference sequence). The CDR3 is CASSKFNRLEETQYF. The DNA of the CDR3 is TGTGCCAGTAGTAAGTTTAACAGGCTTGAGGAGACCCAGTACTTC.

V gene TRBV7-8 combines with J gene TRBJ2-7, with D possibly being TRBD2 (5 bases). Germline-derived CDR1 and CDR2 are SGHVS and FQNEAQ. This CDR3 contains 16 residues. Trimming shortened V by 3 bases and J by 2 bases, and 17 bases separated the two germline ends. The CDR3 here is CASSFSVKEVTYEQYF. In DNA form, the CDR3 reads TGTGCCAGCAGCTTTTCGGTAAAGGAGGTTACCTACGAGCAGTACTTC.

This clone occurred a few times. CDR3 sequence reads: CASSPQSNQPQHF. In nucleotides, the CDR3 is TGTGCCAGCAGTCCCCAGAGCAATCAGCCCCAGCATTTT. The chain uses TRBV6-5 and TRBJ1-5; D call uncertain. CDR1 MNHEY and CDR2 SVGAGI come from the germline V gene. The V end lost 5 bases, the J end lost 1 base, and 6 bases lay between the germline ends. The CDR3 length is 13 residues.

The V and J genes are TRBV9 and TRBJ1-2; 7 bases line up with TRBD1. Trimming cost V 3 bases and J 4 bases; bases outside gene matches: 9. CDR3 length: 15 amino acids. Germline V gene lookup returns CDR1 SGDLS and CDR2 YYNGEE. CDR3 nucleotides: TGTGCCAGCAGCGGGTCTACAGGGGTCTCCTATGGCTACACCTTC. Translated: CASSGSTGVSYGYTF.

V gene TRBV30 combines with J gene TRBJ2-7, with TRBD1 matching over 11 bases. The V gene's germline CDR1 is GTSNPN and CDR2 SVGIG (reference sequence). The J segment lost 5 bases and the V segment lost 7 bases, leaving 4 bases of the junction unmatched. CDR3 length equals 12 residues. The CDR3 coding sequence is TGTGCCTCCGGACAGGGGGCTCACGAGCAGTACTTC. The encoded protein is CASGQGAHEQYF.